These T cell receptor beta chains were read from a single sample in a study of T-cell memory formation after mild COVID-19. TCRdb fed the 5' RACE reads into MiXCR, producing one record per CDR3 protein. Among about 150,000 distinct CDR3 sequences listed, less than 40% were seen once. Material for sequencing was PBMCs or a T cell subset sorted from them (not recorded which). These receptors all stem from an adult woman who had mild COVID-19 (a few samples of this study predate the infection). Cell type and time point are not known. Both conserved end residues are part of each CDR3. A D gene is named only where the DNA matches it firmly. Clone sizes are given selectively: once, few, many, or a class where the clone is expanded.

- TRBJ1-6 TRBV5-1 few TGCGCCAGCAGCGTTAGCCCGGATTCACCCCTCCACTTT CASSVSPDSPLHF
TRBD1 TRBJ1-2 TRBV12-3/TRBV12-4 - TGTGCCAGCAGTTTATCTTTTAGCCAACCCAGGGGGGGCTACACCTTC CASSLSFSQPRGGYTF
- TRBJ1-4 TRBV20-1 - TGCAGTGCTGCCCGGGTGGGGTTCACTAATGAAAAACTGTTTTTT CSAARVGFTNEKLFF
- TRBJ2-3 TRBV7-3 few TGTGCCAGCCAGAGGAGCTACACAGATACGCAGTATTTT CASQRSYTDTQYF
TRBD1 TRBJ2-1 TRBV5-1 - TGCGCCAGCAGCTTGTCAGGACAGGGGGGCGGTGAGCAGTTCTTC CASSLSGQGGGEQFF
TRBD1 TRBJ2-7 TRBV29-1 - TGCAGCGTGACTGGGACAGGGGGCTCCTACGAGCAGTACTTC CSVTGTGGSYEQYF
TRBD1 TRBJ2-5 TRBV7-2 - TGTGCCAGCAGCCGTAATCCCGGGACAGTCCAAGAGACCCAGTACTTC CASSRNPGTVQETQYF
TRBD1 TRBJ2-7 TRBV12-3/TRBV12-4 - TGTGCCAGCAGCGGGACAGGGTACTACGAGCAGTACTTC CASSGTGYYEQYF
- TRBJ1-1 TRBV29-1 - TGCACGGTTACAGGTGGGAACACTGAAGCTTTCTTT CTVTGGNTEAFF
TRBD1 TRBJ2-3 TRBV6-2/TRBV6-3 - TGTGCCAGCAGTTACAGGGACAGGTTTACAGATACGCAGTATTTT CASSYRDRFTDTQYF
- TRBJ2-1 TRBV7-2 - TGTGCCAGCAGCGGCCGATGGGTAGCGGCGAGCTCCTACAATGAGCAGTTCTTC CASSGRWVAASSYNEQFF
TRBD2 TRBJ2-5 TRBV30 - TGTGCCTGGAGAGGACTAGCGGCAAAAGAGACCCAGTACTTC CAWRGLAAKETQYF
- TRBJ2-3 TRBV5-1 - TGCGCCAGCAGCTTGGTGCCGGGGGGCAGCACAGATACGCAGTATTTT CASSLVPGGSTDTQYF
- TRBJ2-2 TRBV5-1 - TGCGCCAGCAGCTACAGGGACCTCACCGGGGAGCTGTTTTTT CASSYRDLTGELFF
TRBD2 TRBJ2-3 TRBV5-5 few TGTGCCAGCAGCTCCCTAGCGGGAACCGCAGATACGCAGTATTTT CASSSLAGTADTQYF
TRBD1 TRBJ2-1 TRBV4-1 - TGCGCCAGCAGAGATACAGGGGGCAACGACAATGAGCAGTTCTTC CASRDTGGNDNEQFF
TRBD2 TRBJ2-7 TRBV19 few TGTGCCAGTAGTATCGGCACGGGCGGGAGGGCCCACGAGCAGTACTTC CASSIGTGGRAHEQYF
- TRBJ1-4 TRBV7-9 few TGTGCCAGCAGCTTAGCGATAACGTCGGGTGAAAAACTGTTTTTT CASSLAITSGEKLFF
- TRBJ1-5 TRBV7-3 few TGTGCCAGCAGCTCTCAAAAGAATCAGCCCCAGCATTTT CASSSQKNQPQHF
- TRBJ2-5 TRBV12-3/TRBV12-4 - TGTGCCAGCAGTTTAGGATTTCGGGAGACCCAGTACTTC CASSLGFRETQYF
TRBD1 TRBJ1-2 TRBV27 - TGTGCCAGCAGTTTATACGACAGGGTGGGAGACTCTAACTATGGCTACACCTTC CASSLYDRVGDSNYGYTF
TRBD1 TRBJ2-3 TRBV5-1 few TGCGCCAGCTGCGGGACAGGGGCGAGCACAGATACGCAGTATTTT CASCGTGASTDTQYF
- TRBJ2-1 TRBV5-1 - TGCGCCAGCAGCTTGGCCCAGGGACATGAGCAGTTCTTC CASSLAQGHEQFF
TRBD1 TRBJ2-3 TRBV7-2 - TGTGCCAGCAGCCCTAACCGGTTAGGACAGGGGCAGTCTGATACGCAGTATTTT CASSPNRLGQGQSDTQYF
TRBD2 TRBJ2-3 TRBV7-9 - TGTGCCAGCAGCTTAGTTGCGGGAGAGCCCACAGATACGCAGTATTTT CASSLVAGEPTDTQYF
TRBD1 TRBJ2-2 TRBV6-1 - TGTGCCAGCAGTGGATTGTTGGTGGGACAGGGGGCGAACGGGGAGCTGTTTTTT CASSGLLVGQGANGELFF
TRBD1 TRBJ1-2 TRBV7-8 - TGTGCCAGCAGCTCCTTACAGGGGAGTCTTGGCTACACCTTC CASSSLQGSLGYTF
- TRBJ2-1 TRBV24-1 - TGTGCCACCAGTGATTCCCTGGTGCCGGGGCGTAGGACTTCCTACAATGAGCAGTTCTTC CATSDSLVPGRRTSYNEQFF
- TRBJ2-5 TRBV20-1 many TGCAGTGCTAGATCGAGGCAGGGAGAGACCCAGTACTTC CSARSRQGETQYF
- TRBJ2-2 TRBV5-1 - TGCGCCAGCAGCCCCGGGGGACGCTACAACACCGGGGAGCTGTTTTTT CASSPGGRYNTGELFF
- TRBJ2-5 TRBV15 - TGTGCCACCAGCAGAGATAGGGTTAGCGAGACCCAGTACTTC CATSRDRVSETQYF
- TRBJ2-3 TRBV27 - TGTGCCAGCAGTCCCTTGGGAGCGCGGGGTCTCACAGATACGCAGTATTTT CASSPLGARGLTDTQYF
- TRBJ2-2 TRBV7-6 - TGTGCCAGCAGCCGCAGGACTGACAACACCGGGGAGCTGTTTTTT CASSRRTDNTGELFF
- TRBJ2-5 TRBV6-2/TRBV6-3 - TGTGCCAGCAGTTACGGGAGCCAAGAGACCCAGTACTTC CASSYGSQETQYF
- TRBJ2-7 TRBV9 - TGTGCCAGCAGCGTAGGAGGTCCGGCCTACGAGCAGTACTTC CASSVGGPAYEQYF
- TRBJ2-3 TRBV6-5 - TGTGCCAGCAGCGCGGGGGCCGGGGCAGATACGCAGTATTTT CASSAGAGADTQYF
- TRBJ2-1 TRBV29-1 many TGCAGCGTTGTCTTGTGGGTTGGAAATGAGCAGTTCTTC CSVVLWVGNEQFF
- TRBJ2-7 TRBV5-1 - TGCGCCAGCAGCTTGCAGGGCTACGAGAAGTACTTC CASSLQGYEKYF
TRBD2 TRBJ2-7 TRBV6-2/TRBV6-3 few TGTGCCAGCAGTCTCCGGGACTATTGGACCAGCTCCTACGAGCAGTACTTC CASSLRDYWTSSYEQYF